The next 21 T cell receptor beta chains were all read from a single sample in a study of shared clonotypes between healthy human individuals. Clones were read by immunoSEQ multiplex PCR, and TCRdb kept only the in-frame ones, dropping some. The sample has roughly 1 million clones, approximately 68% seen once. The sequenced material came from memory CD4+ T cells sorted from blood. Subset here: CD45RA-negative fraction. The receptors derive from a man younger than 35 in good health.

The chain links TRBV6-1 to TRBJ2-1; the D is unclear. This CDR3 has 13 residues. CDR1 is MNHNS and CDR2 is SASEGT in the germline V gene. The V and J ends lost 3 bases and 8 bases respectively, with 11 bases between them. The CDR3 region is CASSDPWIHEQFF. The DNA for the CDR3 is TGTGCCAGCAGTGACCCCTGGATTCATGAGCAGTTCTTC.

This clone was detected only a few times. The J gene is TRBJ2-4, the V gene TRBV7-2; 8 bases fit TRBD2. J lost 12 bases, V lost 6 bases, and 10 bases had no gene match. Germline V lookup: CDR1 SGHTA, CDR2 FQGNSA. This CDR3 contains 13 residues. The CDR3 region is CASSRLANSGQYF. CDR3 coding DNA: TGTGCCAGCAGTAGACTAGCGAACTCGGGTCAGTACTTC.

The J gene is TRBJ2-1, the V gene TRBV15; 12 nucleotides match TRBD2. From germline, CDR1 is LNHNV and CDR2 YYDKDF (reference sequence). The trim removed 0 bases at V and 7 bases at J, leaving 10 bases unmatched. The CDR3 spans 18 residues. CDR3 residues: CATSRDTRLAGVLNEQFF. The CDR3 coding sequence is TGTGCCACCAGCAGAGACACTCGACTAGCGGGAGTATTAAATGAGCAGTTCTTC.

This rearrangement joins TRBV28 to TRBJ1-1, with D unclear. V was clipped by 10 bases and J by 2 bases, with 11 bases between them. Looked up from germline, CDR1 is MDHEN and CDR2 is SYDVKM. This CDR3 contains 12 residues. The CDR3 DNA is TGTGCCACCCGAATCCCTAACACTGAAGCTTTCTTT. This encodes CATRIPNTEAFF. Full variable domain (rest looked up from reference TRBV28 and TRBJ1-1): DVKVTQSSRYLVKRTGEKVFLECVQDMDHENMFWYRQDPGLGLRLIYFSYDVKMKEKGDIPEGYSVSREKKERFSLILESASTNQTSMYLCATRIPNTEAFFGQGTRLTVV.

This chain connects TRBV28 to TRBJ1-5; D not certain. V was trimmed by 5 bases and J by 3 bases, leaving 11 bases between them. Germline V gene sequence: CDR1 MDHEN, CDR2 SYDVKM. The CDR3 spans 14 residues. CDR3 amino acids: CASSVAGSNQPQHF. The CDR3 DNA reads as TGTGCCAGCAGTGTGGCGGGTTCCAATCAGCCCCAGCATTTT.

This chain joins TRBV5-1 and TRBJ1-4; 7 bases fit TRBD1. This CDR3 is 14 amino acids long. Germline CDR1 and CDR2: SGHRS and YFSETQ. The V gene end was trimmed by 4 bases and the J gene end by 3 bases; junction bases not matched to a gene: 3. The CDR3 DNA sequence: TGCGCCAGCAGCCCGGGGACAGCTAATGAAAAACTGTTTTTT. Amino acids: CASSPGTANEKLFF.

The chain employs TRBV5-1 and TRBJ2-1; 8 nucleotides agree with TRBD2. The CDR3 is 17 amino acids. Trimming took 5 bases from V and 4 from J; bases not matched to a gene: 14. In germline, CDR1 is SGHRS, CDR2 YFSETQ. The chain's CDR3 is CASSYGLGTSGYNEQFF. The CDR3 nucleotides read TGCGCCAGCAGTTACGGACTCGGAACTAGCGGTTACAATGAGCAGTTCTTC.

The chain couples TRBV19 to TRBJ1-1; D perhaps matches TRBD1 (5 bases). From germline, CDR1 is LNHDA and CDR2 SQIVND (reference sequence). Trimming took 8 bases from V and 11 from J, leaving 12 bases between them. The CDR3 is made up of 10 amino acids. The CDR3 sequence: CASVGTGAFF. The CDR3 DNA is TGTGCCAGTGTGGGGACTGGGGCTTTCTTT.

The genes are TRBV30 and TRBJ1-6; D call uncertain. Deletions cut 4 bases from V and 11 bases from J, with 15 bases between. The length of the CDR3 is 13 residues. The germline CDR1 and CDR2 sequences are GTSNPN and SVGIG (reference sequence). The CDR3 DNA sequence: TGTGCCTGGATGAAAGTCACCGGCGCACCCCTCCACTTT. This sequence encodes CAWMKVTGAPLHF. The variable domain in full, with the rest retrieved from reference TRBV30 and TRBJ1-6, is SQTIHQWPATLVQPVGSPLSLECTVEGTSNPNLYWYRQAAGRGLQLLFYSVGIGQISSEVPQNLSASRPQDRQFILSSKKLLLSDSGFYLCAWMKVTGAPLHFGNGTRLTVT.

The chain has TRBV11-1 and TRBJ2-5; D may match TRBD1 or TRBD2 (6 bases each). The V and J ends lost 3 bases and 4 bases respectively, with 9 bases between them. In germline, CDR1 is SGHAT, CDR2 FQDESV (reference sequence). The CDR3 has 13 amino acids. The CDR3 bases are TGTGCCAGCAGCTTCGGGGGCTCAGAGACCCAGTACTTC. It codes for CASSFGGSETQYF.

The chain uses TRBV29-1 and TRBJ2-2; 10 nucleotides line up with TRBD1. The CDR3 length is 14 residues. Germline lookup yields CDR1 SQVTM and CDR2 ANQGSEA. The V and J ends lost 3 bases and 7 bases, in that order; junction bases with no gene match: 5. This CDR3 reads CSVDPGTGVGELFF. For the CDR3, the DNA is TGCAGCGTTGACCCCGGGACAGGGGTCGGGGAGCTGTTTTTT.

This chain joins TRBV5-1 and TRBJ1-2, with D uncertain. The CDR3 extends over 13 amino acids. The germline gives CDR1 SGHRS, CDR2 YFSETQ. V lost 0 bases, J lost 7 bases, and 10 bases lay in between. The CDR3 DNA follows: TGCGCCAGCAGCTTGGAAGGGTGGGTTGGCTACACCTTC. It translates to CASSLEGWVGYTF.

This chain links TRBV18 with TRBJ1-2; D gene unclear. CDR3 size: 15 residues. Trimming cost V 2 bases and J 1 base, with 11 bases left between them. Germline lookup yields CDR1 KGHSH and CDR2 LQKENI. CDR3 protein: CASSPDQLSNYGYTF. DNA for the CDR3: TGTGCCAGCTCACCAGACCAACTAAGTAACTATGGCTACACCTTC.

This clone was seen a single time. The rearrangement uses TRBV4-3 and TRBJ2-2; no definite D call. The CDR3 covers 16 residues. Germline V gene sequence: CDR1 LGHNA, CDR2 YSLEER. Trimming took 0 bases from V and 5 from J, leaving 13 bases between them. As DNA, the CDR3 is TGCGCCAGCAGCCAAGATCACGGCTTACAAACCGGGGAGCTGTTTTTT. Translation gives CASSQDHGLQTGELFF.

V usage is TRBV28 and J usage is TRBJ2-7; the D call may be TRBD1 or TRBD2 (7 bases each). V lost 11 bases to trimming and J lost 2 bases, with 16 bases between them. The CDR3 is 13 amino acids. CDR1 MDHEN and CDR2 SYDVKM come from the germline V gene. Written as DNA, the CDR3 is TGTGCCTCCGGGGGGACAGCACCCTACGAGCAGTACTTC. Its translation is CASGGTAPYEQYF.

This sequence joins TRBV7-9 and TRBJ2-1; 8 bases are shared with TRBD2. Germline V gives CDR1 SEHNR, CDR2 FQNEAQ (reference sequence). V was pared by 5 bases and J by 4 bases, with 13 bases of the junction left unmatched. CDR3 size: 17 residues. CDR3: CASSQRMGSGVYNEQFF. Here the CDR3 DNA reads TGTGCCAGCAGCCAAAGGATGGGTAGCGGGGTTTACAATGAGCAGTTCTTC.

The chain couples TRBV2 to TRBJ2-1; D gene ambiguous. The CDR3 length is 12 residues. The germline V gene has CDR1 SNHLY and CDR2 FYNNEI. V was cut by 2 bases and J by 9 bases, with 8 bases left in between. CDR3 DNA sequence: TGTGCCAGCAGTGAAAGGCGGACTGAGCAGTTCTTC. Translated: CASSERRTEQFF. The complete variable domain, with remaining parts taken from reference TRBV2 and TRBJ2-1, reads EPEVTQTPSHQVTQMGQEVILRCVPISNHLYFYWYRQILGQKVEFLVSFYNNEISEKSEIFDDQFSVERPDGSNFTLKIRSTKLEDSAMYFCASSERRTEQFFGPGTRLTVL.

The rearrangement links TRBV30 to TRBJ2-3; 15 bases fit TRBD2. V was clipped by 2 bases and J by 7 bases; unmatched bases: 4. The germline CDR1 and CDR2 sequences are GTSNPN and SVGIG (reference sequence). The CDR3 extends over 15 amino acids. The CDR3 sequence is CAWSPGLAGGHTQYF. For the CDR3, the DNA is TGTGCCTGGAGTCCGGGACTAGCGGGAGGTCATACGCAGTATTTT.

The rearrangement uses TRBV18 and TRBJ1-1; the D gene is possibly TRBD1 (5 bases). Trimming shortened V by 4 bases and J by 1 base, and 10 bases separated the two germline ends. Germline CDR1 is KGHSH and CDR2 is LQKENI. The CDR3 is 14 amino acids. CDR3 DNA sequence: TGTGCCAGCTCACAGGGGAAAGGGAACACTGAAGCTTTCTTT. Encoded protein: CASSQGKGNTEAFF.

This chain connects TRBV18 to TRBJ2-3, with 7 bases identical to TRBD1. CDR1 KGHSH and CDR2 LQKENI come from the germline V gene. The CDR3 is made up of 13 amino acids. V dropped 6 bases and J dropped 6; count of bases not matched to a gene: 6. This chain's CDR3 is CASSGNRGDTQYF. The CDR3, as DNA: TGTGCCAGCTCCGGCAACAGGGGCGATACGCAGTATTTT.

The V gene is TRBV30, the J gene TRBJ1-4, with TRBD1 matching 10 bases. Germline CDR1 reads GTSNPN; CDR2 reads SVGIG (reference sequence). V was clipped by 2 bases and J by 6 bases; unmatched bases: 3. The CDR3 sequence is 14 residues long. The CDR3 loop reads CAWSHGTGDEKLFF. For the CDR3, the DNA is TGTGCCTGGAGTCACGGGACAGGGGATGAAAAACTGTTTTTT.